This T cell receptor beta chain was identified in a study of blood T cell repertoires in COVID-19. Background on the study: Samples of COVID-19 (acute and convalescent) were obtained from the United States, Italy and Spain.

Source study methods: Reference gene primer amplification in the assay estimated nucleated cell counts. The assay was immunoSEQ multiplex PCR, and TCRdb's table has in-frame clones only and misses some. V, J and clone size derive from that table, while D and trimming were established from the DNA sequence. The sample lists fewer than 300,000 clones, roughly 80% occurring once. Seattle-derived patients entered the study during active infection and were followed longitudinally. V lost 3 bases, J lost 3 bases, and 5 bases stayed unmatched. Germline CDR1 and CDR2: SNHLY and FYNNEI. The CDR3 covers 16 residues.

The sample taken for sequencing was peripheral blood. The chain employs TRBV2 and TRBJ2-2; the match to TRBD1 covers 9 bases. This TCR was sampled from a person aged 70 to 80 with COVID-19, enrolled during active disease. CDR3 residues: CASSEGQGRYTGELFF. The CDR3 DNA sequence: TGTGCCAGCAGTGAGGGACAGGGTAGATACACCGGGGAGCTGTTTTTT.